This record covers a single T cell receptor beta chain. The record originates from a study of blood T cell repertoires in COVID-19. The CDR3 extends over 14 amino acids. Germline lookup yields CDR1 MDHEN and CDR2 SYDVKM. V was trimmed by 2 bases and J by 2 bases, leaving 7 bases between them. Here immunoSEQ multiplex PCR was the method, and the copy in TCRdb shows in-frame clones only, minus some. The sample lists hundreds of thousands of clones; around 80% were seen once. Sequencing used PBMCs or T cells enriched from blood (not recorded which). The sequence derives from a young man with acute COVID-19. The chain combines TRBV28 with TRBJ1-5; unclear D gene. The CDR3 DNA is TGTGCCAGCAGTTTACGGAGACGCAATCAGCCCCAGCATTTT. It yields the protein CASSLRRRNQPQHF.